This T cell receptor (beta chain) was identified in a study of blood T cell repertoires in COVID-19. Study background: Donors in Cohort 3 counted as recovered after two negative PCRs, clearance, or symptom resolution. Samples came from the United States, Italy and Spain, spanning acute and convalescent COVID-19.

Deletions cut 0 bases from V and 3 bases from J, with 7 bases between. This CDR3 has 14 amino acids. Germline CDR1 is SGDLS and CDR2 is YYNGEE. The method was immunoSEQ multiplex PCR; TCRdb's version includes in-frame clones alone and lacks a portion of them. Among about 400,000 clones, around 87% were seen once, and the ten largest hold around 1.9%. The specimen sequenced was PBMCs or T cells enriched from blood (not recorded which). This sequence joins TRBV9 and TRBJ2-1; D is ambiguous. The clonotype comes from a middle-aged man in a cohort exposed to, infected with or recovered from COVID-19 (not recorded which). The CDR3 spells CASSVGDFYNEQFF. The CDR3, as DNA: TGTGCCAGCAGCGTAGGAGACTTCTACAATGAGCAGTTCTTC.